The T cell receptor (beta chain) described here comes from a study of OX40 agonist ivuxolimab in advanced cancers. Study-level information: At doses from 0.01 to 10 mg/kg, patients were given intravenous ivuxolimab every 2 weeks. Partial responses occurred in Three dose-escalation patients, one with hepatocellular carcinoma and two with cutaneous melanoma.

For this clone: Antigen: not known.

Study results and caveats: In the 0.1-3.0 mg/kg groups, partial responders showed among the lowest expansion.

This CDR3 comprises 13 residues. V lost 8 bases and J 1 base, leaving 9 bases between the germline ends. Germline assignment: CDR1 SGDLS and CDR2 YYNGEE. This table comes from immunoSEQ multiplex PCR, and its TCRdb copy is limited to in-frame clones, with some not included. This repertoire shows 74,000 or so clones, 85% to 95% found once; its top ten account for approximately 0.3%. The chain employs TRBV9 and TRBJ2-2; D might be TRBD1 (5 bases). The sample consisted of CD4+ or CD8+ T cells sorted from blood, taken in a trial of the OX40 agonist ivuxolimab. This clonotype was obtained from an adult with an advanced solid tumor such as melanoma, head and neck, liver or kidney cancer. The CDR3 loop is CASMTVNTGELFF. CDR3 coding DNA: TGTGCCAGTATGACAGTGAACACCGGGGAGCTGTTTTTT.